Presented here are 26 T cell receptor beta chains from one specimen sequenced in a study of blood T cell repertoires in COVID-19. Measured with immunoSEQ multiplex PCR; TCRdb has only the in-frame clones, and not every one. The table includes 150,000 to 200,000 clones, 80% to 90% detected once. The sample was peripheral blood. These receptors came from a man between 60 and 75 years old with acute or convalescent COVID-19.

V and J are TRBV20-1 and TRBJ1-4; possibly TRBD1 for D (5 bases). Trimming pared 3 bases from V and 4 bases from J, leaving 12 bases between. Germline assignment: CDR1 DFQATT and CDR2 SNEGSKA (reference sequence). This CDR3 spans 14 amino acids. The CDR3 sequence is CSASPRESNEKLFF. The CDR3 DNA is TGCAGTGCTAGTCCCAGGGAAAGTAATGAAAAACTGTTTTTT.

This chain joins TRBV5-4 and TRBJ2-7; TRBD2 agrees at 10 bases. The CDR3 contains 15 residues. V was pared by 5 bases and J by 2 bases, with 7 bases of the junction left unmatched. Per the germline V gene, CDR1 is SGHNT and CDR2 is YYREEE (reference sequence). CDR3 amino acids: CASSSSGRETYEQYF. DNA for the CDR3: TGTGCCAGCAGTTCGAGCGGGAGGGAGACCTACGAGCAGTACTTC.

The chain employs TRBV7-2 and TRBJ2-7, with 7 bases identical to TRBD2. Germline CDR1 reads SGHTA; CDR2 reads FQGNSA. This CDR3 comprises 14 residues. Losses at the gene ends were 3 bases for V and 5 bases for J; bases not matched to a gene: 7. CDR3 in amino acids: CASSFRRGENEQYF. Here the CDR3 DNA reads TGTGCCAGCAGCTTCCGCCGGGGGGAAAACGAGCAGTACTTC.

This clone was picked up a small number of times. V is TRBV2 and J is TRBJ2-1; TRBD2 is a possible D gene (5 bases). The CDR3 has 15 amino acids. Looked up from germline, CDR1 is SNHLY and CDR2 is FYNNEI. V lost 5 bases and J lost 6, with 17 bases in between. CDR3 protein: CASSSGINAPNEQFF. The CDR3 DNA sequence: TGTGCCAGCAGTTCCGGGATAAATGCCCCCAATGAGCAGTTCTTC.

V usage is TRBV12-3 or TRBV12-4 and J usage is TRBJ1-2, with D perhaps matching TRBD1 (5 bases). V was pared by 7 bases and J by 12 bases, with 21 bases between. This CDR3 has 13 amino acids. CDR3 nucleotides: TGTGCCAGCACCAGCGGGACCTGGAGTGTTCACACCTTC. It codes for CASTSGTWSVHTF.

The rearrangement links TRBV19 to TRBJ1-5; 8 bases align to TRBD1. The CDR3 has 14 amino acids. The V and J ends lost 5 bases and 9 bases, in that order; junction bases with no gene match: 9. Germline V gene lookup returns CDR1 LNHDA and CDR2 SQIVND (reference sequence). The CDR3 loop reads CASSPGQGLWPQHF. CDR3 sequence (DNA): TGTGCCAGTAGTCCCGGACAGGGACTATGGCCCCAGCATTTT.

The chain uses TRBV6-6 and TRBJ2-1; D gene unclear. The CDR3 loop spans 15 amino acids. CDR1 and CDR2 from the germline V gene are MNHNY and SVGAGI (reference sequence). The V end lost 0 bases, the J end lost 7 bases, and 13 bases lay between the germline ends. The CDR3 DNA follows: TGTGCCAGCAGTTACTCGCCTAGTGGCTTTAATGAGCAGTTCTTC. Protein: CASSYSPSGFNEQFF.

The chain employs TRBV3-1 (or the pseudogene TRBV3-2) and TRBJ1-1, with 9 bases aligning to TRBD1. The J segment lost 1 base and the V segment lost 4 bases, leaving 7 bases of the junction unmatched. Germline V gene sequence: CDR1 LGHDT, CDR2 YNNKEL (reference sequence). This CDR3 has 16 residues. The CDR3 sequence is CASSRADRGANTEAFF. CDR3 nucleotide sequence: TGTGCCAGCAGCCGGGCGGACAGGGGAGCGAACACTGAAGCTTTCTTT.

This chain connects TRBV9 to TRBJ2-3; D is unresolved. The ends were cut back, 4 bases at V and 4 bases at J, with 13 bases in the middle. In germline, CDR1 is SGDLS, CDR2 YYNGEE. This CDR3 comprises 14 residues. This CDR3 is CASSSRPRADTQYF. The CDR3 nucleotides are TGTGCCAGCAGCTCGAGGCCCCGGGCAGATACGCAGTATTTT.

The chain couples TRBV6-5 to TRBJ1-1; D call uncertain. The V and J ends lost 0 bases and 5 bases respectively, with 10 bases between them. The CDR3 is made up of 14 amino acids. The germline CDR1 and CDR2 sequences are MNHEY and SVGAGI. The CDR3 DNA sequence: TGTGCCAGCAGTTACTCTTGGAGGGAAACTGAAGCTTTCTTT. Its protein product is CASSYSWRETEAFF.

The chain couples TRBV10-1 to TRBJ1-2; D might be TRBD1 (5 bases). Trimming stripped 5 bases from V and 3 bases from J, with 10 bases between. Germline-derived CDR1 and CDR2 are WNHNN and SYGVQD (reference sequence). This CDR3 has 13 amino acids. CDR3 in amino acids: CASSPDRYYGYTF. In nucleotides, the CDR3 is TGCGCCAGCAGTCCCGACAGATACTATGGCTACACCTTC.

The chain joins TRBV18 to TRBJ2-3; TRBD1 might be the D (6 bases). This CDR3 comprises 15 residues. The V and J ends lost 3 bases and 1 base respectively, with 11 bases between them. Germline lookup yields CDR1 KGHSH and CDR2 LQKENI. CDR3 sequence: CASSPVRGGTDTQYF. CDR3 in DNA: TGTGCCAGCTCACCTGTCAGGGGTGGCACAGATACGCAGTATTTT.

The chain links TRBV29-1 to TRBJ2-2; D gene uncertain. Germline CDR1 SQVTM, CDR2 ANQGSEA. CDR3 length: 13 amino acids. Trimming removed 5 bases from V and 1 base from J, with 8 bases in between. CDR3 DNA: TGCAGCGTTAACCGACAGAACACCGGGGAGCTGTTTTTT. Translating it yields CSVNRQNTGELFF.

This clone appeared once. The J gene is TRBJ2-2, the V gene TRBV6-2 or TRBV6-3; 10 bases fit TRBD1. The length of the CDR3 is 16 residues. CDR1 is MNHEY, CDR2 SVGEGT, per germline. V lost 6 bases to trimming and J lost 5 bases; unmatched junction nucleotides: 9. CDR3 residues: CASSPWGTGATGELFF. For the CDR3, the DNA is TGTGCCAGCAGCCCATGGGGGACAGGGGCTACCGGGGAGCTGTTTTTT.

V is TRBV5-1 and J is TRBJ1-4, with D uncertain. Trimming took 0 bases from V and 4 from J, leaving 10 bases between them. CDR1 and CDR2 (germline): SGHRS, YFSETQ. The CDR3 has 15 amino acids. CDR3 bases: TGCGCCAGCAGCTTGGCAGGCAGCAATAATGAAAAACTGTTTTTT. Translation gives CASSLAGSNNEKLFF.

This chain links TRBV6-2 or TRBV6-3 with TRBJ2-7, with 8 positions matching TRBD2. Germline CDR1 is MNHEY and CDR2 is SVGEGT. After removal of 6 bases from V and 7 bases from J, the junction contained 14 bases not matched to a gene. There are 15 residues in the CDR3. The CDR3 bases are TGTGCCAGCAGCCGCTTCGCAGGGCGGGGGGAAGAGCAGTACTTC. It specifies CASSRFAGRGEEQYF.

The CDR3 reads CASRTHATNEKLFF. The CDR3 DNA is TGTGCCAGTCGAACACATGCAACTAATGAAAAACTGTTTTTT. The genes are TRBV19 and TRBJ1-4; D gene unclear. The V end lost 8 bases, the J end lost 0 bases, and 10 bases lay between the germline ends. The CDR3 extends over 14 amino acids. Germline V gene sequence: CDR1 LNHDA, CDR2 SQIVND (reference sequence).

This clone has just a few counts. The rearrangement joins TRBV5-1 to TRBJ2-7, with a possible D match to TRBD2 (6 bases). The CDR3 runs to 15 residues. The V end was cut by 4 bases, the J end by 2 bases, with 16 bases between. Germline V CDR1 and CDR2: SGHRS, YFSETQ. CDR3 in amino acids: CASSPSPSETYEQYF. The CDR3 DNA reads TGCGCCAGCAGCCCGTCCCCTAGCGAGACCTACGAGCAGTACTTC. Combining the CDR3 with reference TRBV5-1 and TRBJ2-7 gives the whole variable domain KAGVTQTPRYLIKTRGQQVTLSCSPISGHRSVSWYQQTPGQGLQFLFEYFSETQRNKGNFPGRFSGRQFSNSRSEMNVSTLELGDSALYLCASSPSPSETYEQYFGPGTRLTVT.

V and J are TRBV15 and TRBJ1-4; no reliable D call. Germline CDR1 reads LNHNV; CDR2 reads YYDKDF (reference sequence). This CDR3 comprises 16 residues. Deletions cut 0 bases from V and 2 bases from J, with 10 bases between. The CDR3 sequence is CATSREVSSTNEKLFF. The CDR3 region has the DNA TGTGCCACCAGCAGAGAAGTCAGTTCGACTAATGAAAAACTGTTTTTT.

The J gene is TRBJ1-2, the V gene TRBV24-1; 7 bases are shared with TRBD1. The CDR3 is made up of 16 amino acids. The V gene's germline CDR1 is KGHDR and CDR2 SFDVKD. V was pared by 2 bases and J by 4 bases, with 9 bases of the junction left unmatched. CDR3 DNA: TGTGCCACCAGTGATTCTAGGACAGGTGACGTCTATGGCTACACCTTC. Translated: CATSDSRTGDVYGYTF.

V usage is TRBV25-1 and J usage is TRBJ2-5, with 10 bases aligning to TRBD1. Germline V gene lookup returns CDR1 MGHDK and CDR2 SYGVNS. The CDR3 contains 17 residues. Germline trimming cut 4 bases from V and 2 bases from J; bases unmatched to any gene: 10. Written as DNA, the CDR3 is TGTGCCAGCAGTGCCCCACCGGGACAGGGGCCGCAAGAGACCCAGTACTTC. It is translated as CASSAPPGQGPQETQYF.

The rearrangement links TRBV16 to TRBJ1-1, with D perhaps matching TRBD1 (5 bases). Germline CDR1 is KGHSY and CDR2 is FQNENV. Trimming left V 4 bases short and J 6 bases short, with 12 bases between. The CDR3 length is 13 residues. Here the CDR3 reads CASSPDTAAEAFF. DNA of the CDR3: TGTGCCAGCAGCCCGGACACGGCCGCTGAAGCTTTCTTT.

V is TRBV5-4 and J is TRBJ2-5; 9 bases are shared with TRBD1. CDR1 is SGHNT, CDR2 YYREEE, per germline (reference sequence). Unmatched junction bases numbered 6, after V lost 3 bases and J lost 6 bases. The CDR3 is 14 residues long. The CDR3 DNA follows: TGTGCCAGCAGCTCACCGGGACAGGGCCAGACCCAGTACTTC. Its translation is CASSSPGQGQTQYF.

This clone was seen a single time. J is TRBJ2-3 and V is TRBV6-5; D gene unclear. The V and J ends lost 6 bases and 5 bases respectively, with 15 bases between them. This CDR3 has 14 residues. Germline CDR1 is MNHEY and CDR2 is SVGAGI. DNA for the CDR3: TGTGCCAGCAGCCCCTTGGGCTCTTTAGATACGCAGTATTTT. It yields the protein CASSPLGSLDTQYF.

The chain combines TRBV28 with TRBJ2-1; D perhaps matches TRBD2 (6 bases). Per germline, CDR1 MDHEN and CDR2 SYDVKM. Deletions cut 3 bases from V and 14 bases from J, with 11 bases between. This CDR3 comprises 11 residues. The CDR3: CASSFGGPEFF. DNA for the CDR3: TGTGCCAGCAGTTTCGGGGGACCTGAGTTCTTC.

The chain has TRBV6-5 and TRBJ2-2; 7 positions match TRBD1. This CDR3 comprises 14 residues. Germline CDR1 is MNHEY and CDR2 is SVGAGI. Losses at the gene ends were 6 bases for V and 1 base for J; bases not matched to a gene: 2. DNA of the CDR3: TGTGCCAGCAGGGGACAGAGGAACACCGGGGAGCTGTTTTTT. Translated: CASRGQRNTGELFF.